The T cell receptor (beta chain) under discussion was sequenced for a study of T cells in localized non-small cell lung cancer. General study findings and limits: Adjacent lung tissue had a median around 50 of the top 100 clones found in the tumor.

Per germline, CDR1 LNHDA and CDR2 SQIVND (reference sequence). The ends were cut back, 7 bases at V and 0 bases at J, with 16 bases in the middle. CDR3 length: 15 residues. Generated by immunoSEQ multiplex PCR, the TCRdb table keeps only in-frame clones and is missing some. The sample has about 59,000 clones, 90% to 95% seen once. Notes on this clone: Its antigen is not known.

The J gene is TRBJ2-7, the V gene TRBV19; TRBD2 might be the D (5 bases). The starting material was peripheral blood, obtained before any cancer treatment. The TCR comes from a man between 40 and 69 years old with stage I lung adenocarcinoma. This CDR3 reads CASNEGASSSYEQYF. The DNA of the CDR3 is TGTGCCAGTAACGAGGGAGCCTCCTCCTCCTACGAGCAGTACTTC.